The 25 T cell receptor beta chains given below trace back to one sample, sequenced in a study of cytomegalovirus exposure and HLA in healthy donors. PCR involved 60 Vbeta and 13 Jbeta primers. Measured with immunoSEQ multiplex PCR; TCRdb has only the in-frame clones, and not every one. The sample carries approximately 180,000 clones, 77% recorded once. The sample comprised PBMCs. The receptors were sampled from a woman aged 60-75 years in good health and CMV-seropositive.

The J gene is TRBJ1-4, the V gene TRBV9, with D tentatively TRBD1 (6 bases). V lost 0 bases to trimming and J lost 11 bases, with 20 bases between them. Germline CDR1 and CDR2: SGDLS and YYNGEE. The CDR3 contains 16 residues. CDR3 sequence: CASSVDLGAATEKLFF. The CDR3 DNA reads as TGTGCCAGCAGCGTAGATCTGGGGGCGGCCACGGAGAAACTGTTTTTT.

This clone was detected once. J is TRBJ1-1 and V is TRBV7-2, with unresolved D. CDR1 and CDR2 (germline): SGHTA, FQGNSA. This CDR3 has 17 amino acids. Trimming removed 1 base from V and 0 bases from J, with 15 bases in between. CDR3 in DNA: TGTGCCAGCAGCTTAGGAGTGCACGAGGTTTTGAACACTGAAGCTTTCTTT. Residues: CASSLGVHEVLNTEAFF.

This clone has just a few counts. Germline and junction disagree at one end, which may indicate a read error. V usage is TRBV23-1 and J usage is TRBJ2-6; perhaps TRBD1 as D (5 bases). TRBV23-1 is flagged as an ORF with uncertain function. The CDR3 is made up of 18 amino acids. In nucleotides, the CDR3 is TGCGCCAGCCGCCACCCATGTCCCTGCTCCTCTGGGGCCAACGGCCTGACTTTC. Translation: CASRHPCPCSSGANGLTF.

The rearrangement joins TRBV5-1 to TRBJ2-4; 10 bases are shared with TRBD2. The CDR3 consists of 16 residues. The V gene end was trimmed by 4 bases and the J gene end by 6 bases; junction bases not matched to a gene: 10. Germline V gene sequence: CDR1 SGHRS, CDR2 YFSETQ. The CDR3 loop reads CASSPPELAGGNIQYF. The CDR3 DNA follows: TGCGCCAGCAGCCCCCCCGAGTTAGCGGGAGGAAACATTCAGTACTTC.

This clone was observed a few times. The chain combines TRBV18 with TRBJ1-1; D is unresolved. V was pared by 6 bases and J by 11 bases, with 13 bases between. Germline V gene data show CDR1 as KGHSH and CDR2 as LQKENI. The CDR3 has 11 residues. Here the CDR3 DNA reads TGTGCCAGCTCCCTAGCCAGCAGGGCTTTCTTT. Translated: CASSLASRAFF.

V is TRBV6-5 and J is TRBJ2-5; D gene uncertain. This CDR3 spans 12 amino acids. The V gene lost 0 bases and the J gene lost 4 bases, with 3 bases spanning the gap. Per germline, CDR1 MNHEY and CDR2 SVGAGI. CDR3 sequence: CASSYSLETQYF. The DNA for the CDR3 is TGTGCCAGCAGTTACTCACTAGAGACCCAGTACTTC.

The V gene is TRBV18, the J gene TRBJ2-6, with 8 bases aligning to TRBD1. CDR1 and CDR2 from the germline V gene are KGHSH and LQKENI. The CDR3 has 19 amino acids. V was pared by 2 bases and J by 0 bases, with 9 bases of the junction left unmatched. In DNA, the CDR3 is TGTGCCAGCTCACCAGACAGACAGGGGCCCAGCTCTGGGGCCAACGTCCTGACTTTC. Translation gives CASSPDRQGPSSGANVLTF.

The CDR3 spells CAWSAPIAGGLNEQFF. As DNA, the CDR3 is TGTGCCTGGAGTGCACCAATAGCGGGGGGGCTCAATGAGCAGTTCTTC. The rearrangement uses TRBV30 and TRBJ2-1, with TRBD2 matching over 11 bases. This CDR3 spans 16 amino acids. Germline V gene lookup returns CDR1 GTSNPN and CDR2 SVGIG (reference sequence). Losses at the gene ends were 1 base for V and 6 bases for J; bases not matched to a gene: 8. The complete variable domain, with remaining parts taken from reference TRBV30 and TRBJ2-1, reads SQTIHQWPATLVQPVGSPLSLECTVEGTSNPNLYWYRQAAGRGLQLLFYSVGIGQISSEVPQNLSASRPQDRQFILSSKKLLLSDSGFYLCAWSAPIAGGLNEQFFGPGTRLTVL.

J is TRBJ1-4 and V is TRBV28, with D tentatively TRBD1 (6 bases). The CDR3 consists of 18 residues. The germline V gene encodes CDR1 MDHEN and CDR2 SYDVKM. With 5 bases removed from V and 1 base from J, the gap between germline ends came to 20 bases. In nucleotides, the CDR3 is TGTGCCAGCAGTCTCTGGGGACAAAATTTGGGAACTAATGAAAAACTGTTTTTT. This codes for CASSLWGQNLGTNEKLFF.

This clone has more than one count but fewer than ten. The chain links TRBV9 to TRBJ1-1; 8 bases align to TRBD1. The CDR3 consists of 15 residues. Germline CDR1 is SGDLS and CDR2 is YYNGEE. Trimming cost V 5 bases and J 4 bases; bases outside gene matches: 10. CDR3 nucleotides: TGTGCCAGCAGTACAGGGGGGGCCGACGGCACTGAAGCTTTCTTT. This translates into CASSTGGADGTEAFF.

The chain employs TRBV7-4 and TRBJ2-3, with 7 bases that match TRBD1. Germline CDR1 and CDR2: SGHVT and SQSDAQ. The CDR3 has 17 amino acids. V shed 5 bases, J shed 5 bases, and the junction held 16 bases outside the gene matches. CDR3 nucleotides: TGTGCCAGCAGCGCGTACCCGGGATACAGGGGTGGAGATACGCAGTATTTT. Protein sequence: CASSAYPGYRGGDTQYF.

In its sample, this clone was seen a few times. The chain combines TRBV6-4 with TRBJ2-3; 14 bases are a match to TRBD2. Germline lookup yields CDR1 MRHNA and CDR2 SNTAGT. This CDR3 region has 18 residues. J lost 6 bases, V lost 3 bases, and 11 bases had no gene match. CDR3 DNA: TGTGCCAGCAGTGAGGGACTAGCGGGGGCTTCAGCCTATGATACGCAGTATTTT. It codes for CASSEGLAGASAYDTQYF.

The chain carries TRBV6-6 and TRBJ2-1, with D possibly matching TRBD2 (6 bases). The CDR3 extends over 14 amino acids. Germline V gene data show CDR1 as MNHNY and CDR2 as SVGAGI (reference sequence). The ends were cut back, 10 bases at V and 2 bases at J, with 15 bases in the middle. This chain's CDR3 is CATRVREAYNEQFF. The DNA for the CDR3 is TGTGCCACTAGGGTGAGGGAGGCCTACAATGAGCAGTTCTTC.

This clone was seen a few times. The V gene is TRBV5-4, the J gene TRBJ2-5, with 8 bases fitting TRBD2. V trimming: 4 bases; J trimming: 3 bases; junction bases outside the gene matches: 11. This CDR3 is 16 amino acids long. CDR1 and CDR2 (germline): SGHNT, YYREEE (reference sequence). The CDR3 region is CASSPATSAIKETQYF. The CDR3 bases are TGTGCCAGCAGCCCAGCGACTAGCGCGATAAAAGAGACCCAGTACTTC.

This clone was counted once. The chain has TRBV28 and TRBJ1-2, with D unresolved. This CDR3 spans 12 amino acids. With 8 bases removed from V and 8 bases from J, the gap between germline ends came to 15 bases. Germline CDR1 MDHEN, CDR2 SYDVKM. CDR3: CASRTHGGGYTF. CDR3 sequence (DNA): TGTGCCAGCCGGACCCACGGCGGGGGCTACACCTTC.

A few counts support this clone. The chain employs TRBV7-3 and TRBJ2-7, with TRBD2 as a possible D gene (6 bases). The germline V and J ends were trimmed by 2 bases and 3 bases, with 11 bases remaining between them. There are 14 residues in the CDR3. In germline, CDR1 is SGHTA, CDR2 FQGTGA. CDR3 coding DNA: TGTGCCAGCAGCTTAGGGGGGAACATCTACGAGCAGTACTTC. It is translated as CASSLGGNIYEQYF.

The CDR3 loop reads CASSPFGSELFF. For the CDR3, the DNA is TGTGCCAGCAGCCCGTTTGGGAGTGAGCTGTTTTTT. This rearrangement joins TRBV7-2 to TRBJ2-2, with D possibly being TRBD2 (5 bases). Germline CDR1 reads SGHTA; CDR2 reads FQGNSA. V gave up 5 bases and J gave up 11 bases, with 12 bases separating them. The CDR3 extends over 12 amino acids.

This clone was observed a handful of times. The chain employs TRBV11-2 and TRBJ1-4, with D possibly matching TRBD1 (5 bases). The CDR3 is 17 residues long. Looked up from germline, CDR1 is SGHAT and CDR2 is FQNNGV. Trimming took 5 bases from V and 10 from J, leaving 26 bases between them. CDR3 DNA sequence: TGTGCCAGCAGCCAAATCGACCGCGGGACGGGGGGACGAAAACTGTTTTTT. Protein sequence: CASSQIDRGTGGRKLFF.

The chain joins TRBV5-1 to TRBJ1-1; 7 bases match TRBD1. Per the germline V gene, CDR1 is SGHRS and CDR2 is YFSETQ. The CDR3 sequence is 14 residues long. With V trimmed by 0 bases and J by 3 bases, 2 bases remained unmatched. Written as DNA, the CDR3 is TGCGCCAGCAGCTTGGGGACAGGAGACACTGAAGCTTTCTTT. Residues: CASSLGTGDTEAFF.

In this sample, this clone turned up once. J is TRBJ2-2 and V is TRBV7-9, with a weak D call TRBD1 (6 bases). Trimming cost V 3 bases and J 2 bases, with 10 bases left between them. Germline assignment: CDR1 SEHNR and CDR2 FQNEAQ (reference sequence). The CDR3 covers 15 residues. The CDR3 bases are TGTGCCAGCAGCTTCGGGACACTTAACACCGGGGAGCTGTTTTTT. This codes for CASSFGTLNTGELFF.

This chain links TRBV30 with TRBJ1-2, with D unresolved. Trimming removed 0 bases at V and 2 bases at J, with 10 bases between. The CDR3 extends over 14 amino acids. CDR1 and CDR2 (germline): GTSNPN, SVGIG (reference sequence). The CDR3: CAWSVGAGNYGYTF. CDR3 nucleotide sequence: TGTGCCTGGAGTGTAGGTGCAGGAAACTATGGCTACACCTTC.

Notes on this clone: At the DNA level, this CDR3 is encoded by other sequences in the same sample as well. The rearrangement joins TRBV11-2 to TRBJ2-1; D gene ambiguous. V gave up 5 bases and J gave up 3 bases, with 8 bases separating them. Germline CDR1 reads SGHAT; CDR2 reads FQNNGV. This CDR3 has 13 residues. The CDR3 is CASSLGLYNEQFF. The CDR3 bases are TGTGCCAGCAGCCTGGGCCTCTACAATGAGCAGTTCTTC.

The chain links TRBV7-2 to TRBJ2-2; D possibly corresponds to TRBD1 (6 bases). Trimming removed 3 bases from V and 2 bases from J, with 16 bases in between. The CDR3 covers 17 residues. Germline V gene data show CDR1 as SGHTA and CDR2 as FQGNSA. The CDR3 DNA reads TGTGCCAGCAGCTTTTTAGGGTCGGGGACAAACACCGGGGAGCTGTTTTTT. Translating gives CASSFLGSGTNTGELFF.

The chain employs TRBV5-1 and TRBJ2-7, with TRBD2 as a possible D gene (6 bases). Germline CDR1 SGHRS, CDR2 YFSETQ. The CDR3 runs 14 residues. V lost 4 bases and J lost 4, with 15 bases in between. Written as DNA, the CDR3 is TGCGCCAGCAGCCGGAGGGGTGGCTGGTACGAGCAGTACTTC. Protein: CASSRRGGWYEQYF.

DNA of the CDR3: TGCGCCAGCAGCCTACCCGGACAGTTGAACACTGAAGCTTTCTTT. It is translated as CASSLPGQLNTEAFF. The chain uses TRBV5-1 and TRBJ1-1; D might be TRBD1 (6 bases). V was cut by 4 bases and J by 0 bases, with 13 bases left in between. The CDR3 loop spans 15 amino acids. Germline CDR1 SGHRS, CDR2 YFSETQ.